The clone carrying this T cell receptor beta chain was observed a few times. These data come from a study of blood T cells in healthy people across ages. Trimming stripped 3 bases from V and 5 bases from J, with 10 bases between. Germline CDR1 and CDR2: LNHNV and YYDKDF (reference sequence). This CDR3 has 13 amino acids. For the second PCR, which ran for roughly 6 to 12 cycles, a sample-barcoded 5' primer and a J-beta primer mix were used. Via MiXCR, TCRdb re-called the 5' RACE reads, giving one row per CDR3 protein. The data contain 600,000 to 900,000 distinct CDR3 sequences, approximately 24% of them seen just once; the ten biggest clones take up 3%. These data were also reused for a study on T cells of mothers and their children.

This chain connects TRBV15 to TRBJ2-5, with D perhaps matching TRBD2 (5 bases). Sequences were obtained from blood. This receptor was taken from a boy aged 5-17 years in good health. The CDR3 DNA follows: TGTGCCACCAGCAGGGCCCCGGGGGAGACCCAGTACTTC. This codes for CATSRAPGETQYF.